Reported below is one TCR beta chain. Germline CDR1 is SGHKS and CDR2 is YYEKEE (reference sequence). Trimming removed 2 bases from V and 5 bases from J, with 14 bases in between. This CDR3 is built from 14 residues. Profiling relied on immunoSEQ multiplex PCR, and the TCRdb table lists in-frame clones only, not all of them. The repertoire consists of 150,000 to 200,000 clones, with around 80% occurring once and the leading ten covering approximately 5.1%. This sample was taken from a study of blood T cell repertoires in COVID-19. Sequenced input: PBMCs or T cells enriched from blood (not recorded which). The source is a man in his 70s who had been exposed to COVID-19. V gene TRBV5-5 combines with J gene TRBJ2-7; tentative D call: TRBD1 (6 bases). The CDR3: CASSFAGAPHEQYF. The CDR3 DNA sequence: TGTGCCAGCAGCTTTGCAGGGGCCCCCCACGAGCAGTACTTC.